This TCR beta chain was obtained from a study of T-cell reconstitution after alpha-beta-depleted transplantation in children. Study observations and caveats: Expanded clones from the graft, numbering several hundred, reportedly supplied alpha-beta T cells about two months after transplant. The authors attributed T-cell counts and diversity one year after transplant mostly to newly produced T cells. The origin of high day-60 TCRbeta diversity in some patients lay in surviving recipient T cells and thymic progenitors.

In its sample, this clonotype was seen a few times. Its antigen is unidentified. V lost 6 bases and J 1 base, leaving 24 bases between the germline ends. This CDR3 contains 18 residues. Germline-derived CDR1 and CDR2 are MNHNS and SASEGT. Construction of the TCRbeta library involved unique molecular identifiers. TCRdb itself ran the PCR reads through MiXCR, one entry per CDR3 protein. The repertoire holds some 200,000 distinct CDR3 sequences, 5.5% to 7% seen once, with approximately 4.1% in the top ten. The rearrangement joins TRBV6-1 to TRBJ2-5; D may be TRBD2 (6 bases). Sequencing was performed on PBMCs, taken before TCRalphabeta/CD19-depleted stem cell transplant. The sequence derives from a girl under three years old with combined immunodeficiency, due to receive a stem cell transplant. The DNA for the CDR3 is TGTGCCAGCAGGGGACTGCGTCGCCTCCTCGACCGCCAAGAGACCCAGTACTTC. This encodes CASRGLRRLLDRQETQYF.